The 3 T cell receptor beta chains reported below all come from one sample, sequenced in a study of cytomegalovirus exposure and HLA in healthy donors. PCR amplification relied on 60 Vbeta primers (plus 13 Jbeta primers). Using immunoSEQ multiplex PCR, the repertoire was profiled, and TCRdb retains in-frame clones only, with some absent. The sample holds 50,000 to 55,000 clones. Sequencing was performed on PBMCs. The origin of the receptors is a woman aged 55-69 years in good health and CMV-seropositive.

This chain joins TRBV2 and TRBJ1-2; D not certain. Germline V lookup: CDR1 SNHLY, CDR2 FYNNEI. CDR3 length: 14 residues. Trimming stripped 1 base from V and 4 bases from J, with 10 bases between. The CDR3 DNA sequence: TGTGCCAGCAGTGAAGAAACTGCGGGCTATGGCTACACCTTC. Translating it yields CASSEETAGYGYTF.

This chain links TRBV5-1 with TRBJ2-7, with 9 bases that match TRBD2. The CDR3 is made up of 17 amino acids. Germline values: CDR1 SGHRS, CDR2 YFSETQ. The ends lost 4 bases at V and 0 bases at J; junction bases unmatched: 11. This CDR3 is CASSVAGGTAVSYEQYF. CDR3 DNA sequence: TGCGCCAGCAGCGTTGCGGGGGGGACCGCTGTCTCCTACGAGCAGTACTTC.

The rearrangement joins TRBV5-6 to TRBJ1-3; D might be TRBD1 (5 bases). The germline V gene has CDR1 SGHDT and CDR2 YYEEEE. V dropped 2 bases and J dropped 4 bases, with 13 bases sitting between them. The CDR3 is 15 amino acids. CDR3 region: CASSLGGAQGNTIYF. The CDR3 DNA reads as TGTGCCAGCAGCTTAGGTGGGGCGCAAGGAAACACCATATATTTT.